This paragraph covers one T cell receptor (beta chain) sequence. The antigen remains undetermined. This sample was included in a study of T cells after yellow fever vaccination. Study results and caveats: CD4 and CD8 compartments shared a small share of clonotypes.

TCRdb reprocessed the 5' RACE reads with MiXCR, giving one entry per CDR3 protein. The sample carries 120,000 or so distinct CDR3 sequences, around 9.8% recorded once. The origin of this receptor is a man aged 18-30 years who received the YFV17D yellow fever vaccine. This sample comprised CD8+ T cells sorted from PBMCs, obtained on the day of the yellow fever booster vaccination.

The CDR3 DNA reads as TGCGCCAGCACTCAGGAGGCAAGCGGGGGACAAGAGACCCAGTACTTC. Translated: CASTQEASGGQETQYF. The chain combines TRBV5-1 with TRBJ2-5; 8 bases are shared with TRBD2. This CDR3 has 16 amino acids. Germline trimming cut 6 bases from V and 2 bases from J; bases unmatched to any gene: 12. The germline CDR1 and CDR2 sequences are SGHRS and YFSETQ.